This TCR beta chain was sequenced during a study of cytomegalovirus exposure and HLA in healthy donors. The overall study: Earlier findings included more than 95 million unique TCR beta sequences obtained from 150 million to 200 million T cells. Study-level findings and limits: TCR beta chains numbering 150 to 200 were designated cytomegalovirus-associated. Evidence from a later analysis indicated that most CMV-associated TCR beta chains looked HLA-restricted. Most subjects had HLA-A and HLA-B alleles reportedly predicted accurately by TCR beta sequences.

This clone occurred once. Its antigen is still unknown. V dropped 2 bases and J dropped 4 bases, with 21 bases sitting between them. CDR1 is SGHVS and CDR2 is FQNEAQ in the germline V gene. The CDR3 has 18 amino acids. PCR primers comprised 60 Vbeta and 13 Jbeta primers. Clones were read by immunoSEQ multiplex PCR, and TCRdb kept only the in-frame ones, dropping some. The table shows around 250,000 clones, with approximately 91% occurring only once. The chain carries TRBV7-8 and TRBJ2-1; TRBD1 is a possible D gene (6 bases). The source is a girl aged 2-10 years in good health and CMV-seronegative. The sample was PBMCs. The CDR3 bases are TGTGCCAGCAGCTTACAACAGGGAATGGCAAGGTTTTACAATGAGCAGTTCTTC. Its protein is CASSLQQGMARFYNEQFF. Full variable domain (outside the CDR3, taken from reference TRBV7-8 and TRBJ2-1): GAGVSQSPRYKVAKRGQDVALRCDPISGHVSLFWYQQALGQGPEFLTYFQNEAQLDKSGLPSDRFFAERPEGSVSTLKIQRTQQEDSAVYLCASSLQQGMARFYNEQFFGPGTRLTVL.